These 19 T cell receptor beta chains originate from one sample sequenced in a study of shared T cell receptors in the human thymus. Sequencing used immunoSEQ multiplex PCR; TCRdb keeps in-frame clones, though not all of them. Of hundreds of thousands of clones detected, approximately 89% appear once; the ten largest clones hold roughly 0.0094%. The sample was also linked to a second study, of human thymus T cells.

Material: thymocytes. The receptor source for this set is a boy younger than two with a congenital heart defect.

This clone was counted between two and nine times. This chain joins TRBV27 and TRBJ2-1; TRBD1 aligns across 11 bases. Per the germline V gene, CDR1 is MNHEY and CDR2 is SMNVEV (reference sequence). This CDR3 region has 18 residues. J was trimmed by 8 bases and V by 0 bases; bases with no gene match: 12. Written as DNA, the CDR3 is TGTGCCAGCAGTTTATCGCCTTGGGACAGGGGGAAAGGCGATGAGCAGTTCTTC. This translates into CASSLSPWDRGKGDEQFF.

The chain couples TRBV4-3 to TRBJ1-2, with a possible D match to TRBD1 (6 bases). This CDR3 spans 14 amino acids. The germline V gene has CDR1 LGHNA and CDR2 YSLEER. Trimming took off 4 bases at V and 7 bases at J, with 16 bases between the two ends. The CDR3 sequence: CASSPYREYGGYTF. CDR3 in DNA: TGCGCCAGCAGCCCTTACAGGGAGTACGGTGGCTACACCTTC.

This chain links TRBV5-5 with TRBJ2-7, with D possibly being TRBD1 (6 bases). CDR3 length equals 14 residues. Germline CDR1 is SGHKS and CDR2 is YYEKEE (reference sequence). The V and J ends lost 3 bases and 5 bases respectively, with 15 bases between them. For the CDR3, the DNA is TGTGCCAGCAGCTGTGGACAGCCCGAGCACGAGCAGTACTTC. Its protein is CASSCGQPEHEQYF.

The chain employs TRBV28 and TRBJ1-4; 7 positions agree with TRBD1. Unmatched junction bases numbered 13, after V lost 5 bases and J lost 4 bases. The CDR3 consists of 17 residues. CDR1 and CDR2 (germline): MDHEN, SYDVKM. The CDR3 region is CASSPGQDSGGNEKLFF. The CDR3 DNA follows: TGTGCCAGCAGTCCAGGACAGGATTCCGGCGGTAATGAAAAACTGTTTTTT.

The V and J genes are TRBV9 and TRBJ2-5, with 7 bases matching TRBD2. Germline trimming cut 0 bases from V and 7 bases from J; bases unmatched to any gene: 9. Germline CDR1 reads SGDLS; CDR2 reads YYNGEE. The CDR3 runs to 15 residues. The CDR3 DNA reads TGTGCCAGCAGCGTAGAAGGGAGGGAGAGTTGGACCCAGTACTTC. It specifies CASSVEGRESWTQYF.

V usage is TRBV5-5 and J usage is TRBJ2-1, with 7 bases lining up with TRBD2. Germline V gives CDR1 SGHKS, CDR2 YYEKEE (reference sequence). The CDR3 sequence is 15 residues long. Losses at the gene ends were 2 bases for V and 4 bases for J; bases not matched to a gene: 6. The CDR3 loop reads CASSFGGSPYNEQFF. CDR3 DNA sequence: TGTGCCAGCAGCTTCGGCGGGAGTCCTTACAATGAGCAGTTCTTC.

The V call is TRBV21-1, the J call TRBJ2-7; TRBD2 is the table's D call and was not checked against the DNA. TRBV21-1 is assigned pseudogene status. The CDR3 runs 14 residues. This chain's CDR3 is CASRPLAASYEQYF. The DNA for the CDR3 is TGTGCCAGCAGGCCCCTAGCGGCCTCCTACGAGCAGTACTTC.

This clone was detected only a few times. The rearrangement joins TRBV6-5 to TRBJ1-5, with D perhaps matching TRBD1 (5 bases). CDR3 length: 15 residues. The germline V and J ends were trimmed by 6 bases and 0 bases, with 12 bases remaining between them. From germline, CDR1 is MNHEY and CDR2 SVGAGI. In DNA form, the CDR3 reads TGTGCCAGCAGAGATAGACAGCATAGCAATCAGCCCCAGCATTTT. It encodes CASRDRQHSNQPQHF.

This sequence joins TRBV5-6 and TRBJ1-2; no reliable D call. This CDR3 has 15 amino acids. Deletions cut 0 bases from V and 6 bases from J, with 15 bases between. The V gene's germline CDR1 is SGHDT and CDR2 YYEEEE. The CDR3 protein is CASSLGAHAGDGYTF. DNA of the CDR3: TGTGCCAGCAGCTTGGGGGCTCACGCCGGGGATGGCTACACCTTC. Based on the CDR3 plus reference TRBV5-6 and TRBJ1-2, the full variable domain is DAGVTQSPTHLIKTRGQQVTLRCSPKSGHDTVSWYQQALGQGPQFIFQYYEEEERQRGNFPDRFSGHQFPNYSSELNVNALLLGDSALYLCASSLGAHAGDGYTFGSGTRLTVV.

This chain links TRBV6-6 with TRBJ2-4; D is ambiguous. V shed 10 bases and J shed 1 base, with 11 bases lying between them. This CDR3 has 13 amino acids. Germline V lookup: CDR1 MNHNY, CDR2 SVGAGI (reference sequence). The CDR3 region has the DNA TGTGCCACAGCGCTCGGGGCCAAAAACATTCAGTACTTC. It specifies CATALGAKNIQYF.

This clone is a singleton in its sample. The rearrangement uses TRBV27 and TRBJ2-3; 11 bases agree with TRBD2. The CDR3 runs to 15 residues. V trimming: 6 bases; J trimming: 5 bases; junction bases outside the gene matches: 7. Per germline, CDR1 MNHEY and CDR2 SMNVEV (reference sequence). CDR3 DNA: TGTGCCAGCAGGACACTAGCGGGAGTCGAAGATACGCAGTATTTT. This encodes CASRTLAGVEDTQYF.

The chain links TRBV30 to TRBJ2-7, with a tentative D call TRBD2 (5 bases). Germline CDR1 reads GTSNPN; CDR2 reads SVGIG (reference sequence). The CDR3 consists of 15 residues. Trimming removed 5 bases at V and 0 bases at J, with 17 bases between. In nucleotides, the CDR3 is TGTGCCTGGGGTACTAGATATGAGTTCTCCTACGAGCAGTACTTC. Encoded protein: CAWGTRYEFSYEQYF.

CDR3 sequence: CASRGGELGEQFF. The CDR3, as DNA: TGTGCCAGCAGGGGTGGGGAGCTGGGTGAGCAGTTCTTC. The V and J genes are TRBV5-6 and TRBJ2-1; possibly TRBD2 for D (5 bases). The V gene's germline CDR1 is SGHDT and CDR2 YYEEEE. The V end lost 5 bases, the J end lost 9 bases, and 15 bases lay between the germline ends. The CDR3 spans 13 residues.

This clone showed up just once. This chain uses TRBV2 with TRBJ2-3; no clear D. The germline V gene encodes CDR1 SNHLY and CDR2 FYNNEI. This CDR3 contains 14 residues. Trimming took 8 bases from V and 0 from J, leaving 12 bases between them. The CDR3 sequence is CASPPLSSTDTQYF. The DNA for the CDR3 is TGTGCCAGCCCCCCCCTTTCTAGCACAGATACGCAGTATTTT.

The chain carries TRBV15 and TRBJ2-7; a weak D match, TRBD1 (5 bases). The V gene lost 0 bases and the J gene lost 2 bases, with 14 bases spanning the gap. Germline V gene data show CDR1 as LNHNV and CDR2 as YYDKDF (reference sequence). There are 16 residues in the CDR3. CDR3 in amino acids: CATSREEQGWTYEQYF. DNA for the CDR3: TGTGCCACCAGCAGAGAGGAGCAGGGTTGGACCTACGAGCAGTACTTC.

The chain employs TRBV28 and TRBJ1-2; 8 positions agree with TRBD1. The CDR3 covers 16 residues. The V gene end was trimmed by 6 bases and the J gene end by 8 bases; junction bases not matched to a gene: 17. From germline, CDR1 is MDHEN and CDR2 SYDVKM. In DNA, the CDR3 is TGTGCCAGCAGCTATCCATCAACCGACAGGGGCCGAGGCTACACCTTC. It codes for CASSYPSTDRGRGYTF.

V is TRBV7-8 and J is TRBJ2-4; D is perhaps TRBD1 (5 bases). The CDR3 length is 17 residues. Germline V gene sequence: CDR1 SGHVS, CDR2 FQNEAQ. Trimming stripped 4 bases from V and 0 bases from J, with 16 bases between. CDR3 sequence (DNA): TGTGCCAGCAGCTCAGCCCAGGGAAGGGGAGCCAAAAACATTCAGTACTTC. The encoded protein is CASSSAQGRGAKNIQYF. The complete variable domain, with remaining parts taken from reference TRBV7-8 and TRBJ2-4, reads GAGVSQSPRYKVAKRGQDVALRCDPISGHVSLFWYQQALGQGPEFLTYFQNEAQLDKSGLPSDRFFAERPEGSVSTLKIQRTQQEDSAVYLCASSSAQGRGAKNIQYFGAGTRLSVL.

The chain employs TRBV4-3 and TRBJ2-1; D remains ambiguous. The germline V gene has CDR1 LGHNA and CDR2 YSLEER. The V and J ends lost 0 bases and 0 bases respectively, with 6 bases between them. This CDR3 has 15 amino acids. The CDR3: CASSQDLSSYNEQFF. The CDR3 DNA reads TGCGCCAGCAGCCAAGATCTGAGCTCCTACAATGAGCAGTTCTTC.

The CDR3 DNA reads TGTGCCAGCAGCCCCGAGATAAGCCCGGGACTAGCGGGACGGCAAGAGACCCAGTACTTC. Its protein product is CASSPEISPGLAGRQETQYF. This chain joins TRBV7-4 and TRBJ2-5; 13 nucleotides match TRBD2. Germline CDR1 reads SGHVT; CDR2 reads SQSDAQ. The CDR3 covers 20 residues. Unmatched junction bases numbered 17, after V lost 5 bases and J lost 2 bases.